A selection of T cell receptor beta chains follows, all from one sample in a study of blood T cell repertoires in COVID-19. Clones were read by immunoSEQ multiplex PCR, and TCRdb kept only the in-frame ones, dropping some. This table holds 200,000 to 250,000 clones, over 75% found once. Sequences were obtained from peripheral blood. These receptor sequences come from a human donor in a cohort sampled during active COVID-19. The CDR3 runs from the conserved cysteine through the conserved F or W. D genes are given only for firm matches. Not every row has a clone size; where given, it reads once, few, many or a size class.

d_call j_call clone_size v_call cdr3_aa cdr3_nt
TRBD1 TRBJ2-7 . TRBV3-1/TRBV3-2 CASSHDRGAPYEQYF TGTGCCAGCAGCCATGACAGGGGGGCCCCGTACGAGCAGTACTTC
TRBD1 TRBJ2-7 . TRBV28 CASSLGTGGRGYEQYF TGTGCCAGCAGTTTAGGGACAGGGGGAAGGGGCTACGAGCAGTACTTC
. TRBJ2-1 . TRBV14 CASSQGYGRVGNEQFF TGTGCCAGCAGCCAAGGGTATGGCAGGGTAGGGAATGAGCAGTTCTTC
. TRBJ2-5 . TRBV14 CASSRSPQGYLVETQYF TGTGCCAGCAGCCGATCCCCCCAGGGGTATCTTGTAGAGACCCAGTACTTC
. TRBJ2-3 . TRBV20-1 CSASQGRVGTDTQYF TGCAGTGCTAGTCAGGGTAGGGTGGGCACAGATACGCAGTATTTT
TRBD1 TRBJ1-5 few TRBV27 CASSWSTGGNQPQHF TGTGCCAGCAGTTGGTCGACAGGGGGGAATCAGCCCCAGCATTTT
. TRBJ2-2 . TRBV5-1 CASSRRQDFNTGELFF TGCGCCAGCAGCAGGAGACAGGATTTTAACACCGGGGAGCTGTTTTTT
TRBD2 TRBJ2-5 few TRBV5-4 CASSTGGLAGAYLQETQYF TGTGCCAGCAGCACCGGTGGCCTAGCGGGGGCCTACCTCCAAGAGACCCAGTACTTC
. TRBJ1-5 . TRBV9 CASSAPGQPQHF TGTGCCAGCAGCGCCCCGGGACAGCCCCAGCATTTT
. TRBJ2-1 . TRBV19 CASSIYRTYNEQFF TGTGCCAGTAGTATATACAGAACATACAATGAGCAGTTCTTC
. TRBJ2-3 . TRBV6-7 CASSYSPLCVRDTQYF TGTGCCAGCAGTTATAGCCCCTTATGCGTGAGAGATACGCAGTATTTT
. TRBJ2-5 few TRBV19 CASSIRRLGQETQYF TGTGCCAGTAGTATACGCAGGCTCGGCCAAGAGACCCAGTACTTC
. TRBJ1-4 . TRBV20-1 CSASFSGGSEKLFF TGCAGTGCTAGTTTTTCGGGTGGCAGTGAAAAACTGTTTTTT
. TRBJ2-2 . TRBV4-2 CASSPRAGPNTGELFF TGTGCCAGCAGCCCTAGGGCAGGGCCGAACACCGGGGAGCTGTTTTTT
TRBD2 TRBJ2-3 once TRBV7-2 CASSTGLAGGTWDTQYF TGTGCCAGCAGCACCGGACTAGCGGGAGGGACATGGGATACGCAGTATTTT
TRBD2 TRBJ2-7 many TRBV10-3 CAISEFGRASGTYEQYF TGTGCCATCAGTGAGTTTGGTAGGGCTAGCGGAACCTACGAGCAGTACTTC
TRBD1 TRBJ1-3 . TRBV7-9 CASSFERGLGNTIYF TGTGCCAGCAGCTTCGAAAGGGGGCTAGGAAACACCATATATTTT
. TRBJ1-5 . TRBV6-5 CASSVANGNQPQHF TGTGCCAGCAGCGTAGCGAATGGCAATCAGCCCCAGCATTTT
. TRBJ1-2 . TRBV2 CASIGGSLGYTF TGTGCCAGCATCGGAGGGTCGCTGGGCTACACCTTC
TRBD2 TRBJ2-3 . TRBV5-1 CASSHGTSGSSTDTQYF TGCGCCAGCAGTCACGGGACTAGCGGGAGTAGCACAGATACGCAGTATTTT
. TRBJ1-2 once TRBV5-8 CASSSGAGANYGYTF TGTGCCAGCAGCTCGGGAGCGGGCGCTAACTATGGCTACACCTTC
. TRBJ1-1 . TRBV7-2 CASSSPQGNTEAFF TGTGCCAGCAGCTCACCACAGGGCAACACTGAAGCTTTCTTT
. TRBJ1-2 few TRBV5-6 CASSSGFGGYTF TGTGCCAGCAGCTCAGGGTTTGGGGGCTACACCTTC
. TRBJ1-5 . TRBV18 CASSRGVGQPQHF TGTGCCAGCTCACGCGGGGTAGGGCAGCCCCAGCATTTT
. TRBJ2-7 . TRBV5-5 CASSFPGTYEQYF TGTGCCAGCAGCTTTCCCGGGACCTACGAGCAGTACTTC
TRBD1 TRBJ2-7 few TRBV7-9 CASSLSTSGGQGSYEQYF TGTGCCAGCAGCTTGTCAACCTCCGGGGGACAGGGGTCCTACGAGCAGTACTTC
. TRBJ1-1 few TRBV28 CASSGQRAPNTEAFF TGTGCCAGCAGTGGACAGCGAGCACCGAACACTGAAGCTTTCTTT
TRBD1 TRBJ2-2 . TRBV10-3 CATLPTGATGELFF TGTGCCACCTTACCCACAGGGGCCACCGGGGAGCTGTTTTTT
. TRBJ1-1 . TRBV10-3 CAISARRGEAFF TGTGCCATCAGTGCCAGGAGAGGGGAAGCTTTCTTT
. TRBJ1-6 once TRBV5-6 CASSPSGGLNSPLHF TGTGCCAGCAGCCCCAGCGGAGGGCTGAATTCACCCCTCCACTTT
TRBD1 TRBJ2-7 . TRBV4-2 CASSQEAQGVTLSYEQYF TGTGCCAGCAGCCAAGAAGCACAGGGGGTGACCCTCTCCTACGAGCAGTACTTC
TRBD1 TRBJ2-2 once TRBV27 CASRWTGTNTGELFF TGTGCCAGCAGGTGGACAGGAACAAACACCGGGGAGCTGTTTTTT
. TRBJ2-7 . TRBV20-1 CSASQGASYEQYF TGCAGTGCTAGTCAGGGCGCCTCCTACGAGCAGTACTTC
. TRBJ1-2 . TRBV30 CAWSFGGGADGYTF TGTGCCTGGAGTTTCGGGGGTGGTGCGGATGGCTACACCTTC
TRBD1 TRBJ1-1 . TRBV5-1 CASSPNRGRNTEAFF TGCGCCAGCAGCCCTAACAGGGGAAGGAACACTGAAGCTTTCTTT
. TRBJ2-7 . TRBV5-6 CASSLDRAYEQYF TGTGCCAGCAGCTTGGACAGGGCCTACGAGCAGTACTTC
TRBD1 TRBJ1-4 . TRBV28 CASSLGSQGADNEKLFF TGTGCCAGCAGTTTGGGATCCCAGGGGGCGGATAATGAAAAACTGTTTTTT
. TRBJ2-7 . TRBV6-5 CASSYGGSYEQYF TGTGCCAGCAGTTACGGGGGCAGCTACGAGCAGTACTTC
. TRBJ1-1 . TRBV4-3 CASSQDWGANTEAFF TGCGCCAGCAGCCAAGATTGGGGCGCAAACACTGAAGCTTTCTTT